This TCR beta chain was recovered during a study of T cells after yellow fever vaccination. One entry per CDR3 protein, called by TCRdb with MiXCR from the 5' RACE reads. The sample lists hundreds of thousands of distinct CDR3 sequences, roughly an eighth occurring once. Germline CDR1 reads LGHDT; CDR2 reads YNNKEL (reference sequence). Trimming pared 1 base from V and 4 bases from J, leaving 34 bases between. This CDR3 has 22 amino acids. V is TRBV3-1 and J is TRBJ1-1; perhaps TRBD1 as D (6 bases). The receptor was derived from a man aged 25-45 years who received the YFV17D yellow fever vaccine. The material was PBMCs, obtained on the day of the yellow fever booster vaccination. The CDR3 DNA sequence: TGTGCCAGCAGCCAAGTTGGTACCTTCTCAGGGGCGATAAAGGTCCGAGGCACTGAAGCTTTCTTT. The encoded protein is CASSQVGTFSGAIKVRGTEAFF.